This T cell receptor beta chain was sequenced in a study of cytomegalovirus exposure and HLA in healthy donors. Study-wide points: With later analysis, a missense DCLRE1C variant became linked to TCR beta V- and J-gene trimming. Researchers reported from a later analysis that most CMV-associated TCR beta chains appeared HLA-restricted.

Germline V gene lookup returns CDR1 MNHEY and CDR2 SMNVEV (reference sequence). The CDR3 has 15 amino acids. Deletions cut 5 bases from V and 7 bases from J, with 18 bases between. This clone came up a few times. What it binds is not known. Though probably carrying unrecorded immune exposures, donors were nominally healthy at sampling. PCR was performed using 60 Vbeta and 13 Jbeta primers. Repertoires were generated with immunoSEQ multiplex PCR, while TCRdb's copy carries only in-frame clones and drops some. The data contain approximately 100,000 clones, under 80% of them seen just once; the ten biggest clones take up 3.5% to 5%.

V is TRBV27 and J is TRBJ1-5; a weak D match, TRBD1 (5 bases). The sequence was obtained from a man between 35 and 55 years old in good health and CMV-seronegative. Input material: PBMCs. The CDR3 loop reads CASSPSTGKRQPQHF. The DNA of the CDR3 is TGTGCCAGCAGTCCCTCTACAGGAAAGAGGCAGCCCCAGCATTTT.